This T cell receptor (beta chain) stems from a study of cytomegalovirus exposure and HLA in healthy donors. PCR involved 60 Vbeta and 13 Jbeta primers. The repertoire was sequenced with immunoSEQ multiplex PCR; TCRdb's copy has only in-frame clones and lacks some. The sample consists of roughly 190,000 clones, around 80% of them appearing once. The CDR3 runs 15 residues. Germline assignment: CDR1 PRHDT and CDR2 FYEKMQ (reference sequence). The V end lost 9 bases, the J end lost 0 bases, and 14 bases lay between the germline ends. The chain is built from TRBV13 and TRBJ1-4; tentative D call: TRBD1 (6 bases). The receptor was derived from a woman aged 45-59 years in good health and CMV-seronegative. Sample: PBMCs. The CDR3 coding sequence is TGTGCCAGGGGGAGGGGGGGGACAACTAATGAAAAACTGTTTTTT. Encoded protein: CARGRGGTTNEKLFF.